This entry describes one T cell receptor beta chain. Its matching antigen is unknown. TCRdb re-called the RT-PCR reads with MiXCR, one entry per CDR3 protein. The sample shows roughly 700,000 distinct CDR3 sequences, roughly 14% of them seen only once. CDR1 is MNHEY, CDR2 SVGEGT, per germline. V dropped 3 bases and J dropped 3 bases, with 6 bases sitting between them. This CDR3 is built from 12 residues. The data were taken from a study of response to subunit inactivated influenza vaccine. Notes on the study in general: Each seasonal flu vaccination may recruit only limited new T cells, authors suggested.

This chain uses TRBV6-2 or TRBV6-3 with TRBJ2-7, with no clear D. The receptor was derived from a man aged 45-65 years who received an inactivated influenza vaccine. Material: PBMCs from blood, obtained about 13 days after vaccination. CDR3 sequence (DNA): TGTGCCAGCAGTTATCTCCGCTACGAGCAGTACTTC. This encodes CASSYLRYEQYF.